The present entry profiles one TCR beta chain with its context. Its cognate antigen is unknown. The record originates from a study of blood T cells in healthy people across ages. Points from the study as a whole: Total diversity from one million sequenced T cells was likely underestimated.

Then a second PCR, running about 6 to 12 cycles, was carried out with a sample-barcoded 5' primer and a J-beta primer mix. From the 5' RACE reads, TCRdb called clonotypes with MiXCR, one entry per CDR3 protein. The sample records roughly 500,000 distinct CDR3 sequences, under 30% being singletons. The same data also contributed to another study, on T cells of mothers and their children. As that report states: More than 5 children and their three healthy Caucasian mothers were the donors. Related mother-child pairs showed slightly, non-significantly higher overlap than unrelated pairs.

The receptor comes from a boy under 18 in good health. The sequencing sample was made of blood.

The chain's CDR3 is CASSLVGQGAIEAFF. CDR3 nucleotide sequence: TGTGCCAGCAGCTTGGTGGGACAGGGGGCCATTGAAGCTTTCTTT. This chain uses TRBV5-5 with TRBJ1-1, with 12 bases lining up with TRBD1. The CDR3 totals 15 residues. Unmatched junction bases numbered 4, after V lost 0 bases and J lost 7 bases. Germline lookup yields CDR1 SGHKS and CDR2 YYEKEE (reference sequence).